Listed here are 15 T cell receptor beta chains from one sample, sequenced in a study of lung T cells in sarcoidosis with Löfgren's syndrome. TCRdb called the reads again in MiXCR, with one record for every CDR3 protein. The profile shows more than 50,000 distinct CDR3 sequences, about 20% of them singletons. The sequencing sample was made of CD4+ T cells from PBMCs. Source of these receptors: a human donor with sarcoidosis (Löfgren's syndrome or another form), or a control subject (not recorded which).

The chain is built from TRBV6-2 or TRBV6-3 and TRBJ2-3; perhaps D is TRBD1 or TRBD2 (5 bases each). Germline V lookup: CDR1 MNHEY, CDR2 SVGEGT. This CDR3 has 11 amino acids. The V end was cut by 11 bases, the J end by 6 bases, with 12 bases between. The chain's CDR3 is CAGRGADTQYF. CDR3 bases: TGTGCCGGCCGAGGGGCCGATACGCAGTATTTT.

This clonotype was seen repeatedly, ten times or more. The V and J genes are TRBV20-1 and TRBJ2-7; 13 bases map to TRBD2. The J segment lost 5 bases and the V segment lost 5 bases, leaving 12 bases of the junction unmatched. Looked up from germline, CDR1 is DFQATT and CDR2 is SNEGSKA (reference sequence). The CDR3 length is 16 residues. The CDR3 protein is CSAGGLAGRGSHEQYF. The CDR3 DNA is TGCAGTGCTGGGGGACTAGCGGGGCGGGGAAGCCACGAGCAGTACTTC.

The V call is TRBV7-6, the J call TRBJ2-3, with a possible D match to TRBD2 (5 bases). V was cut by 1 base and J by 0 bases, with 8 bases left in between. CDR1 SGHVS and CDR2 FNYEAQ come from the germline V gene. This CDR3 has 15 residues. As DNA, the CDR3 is TGTGCCAGCAGCTTAGGGCCTAGCAGCACAGATACGCAGTATTTT. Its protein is CASSLGPSSTDTQYF.

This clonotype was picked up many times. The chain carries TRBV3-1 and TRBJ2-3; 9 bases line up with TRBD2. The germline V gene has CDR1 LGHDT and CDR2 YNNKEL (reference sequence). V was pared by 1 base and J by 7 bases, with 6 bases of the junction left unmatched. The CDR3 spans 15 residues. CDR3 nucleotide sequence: TGTGCCAGCAGCCAAGGAATTAGCGGGGGAAATACGCAGTATTTT. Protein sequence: CASSQGISGGNTQYF.

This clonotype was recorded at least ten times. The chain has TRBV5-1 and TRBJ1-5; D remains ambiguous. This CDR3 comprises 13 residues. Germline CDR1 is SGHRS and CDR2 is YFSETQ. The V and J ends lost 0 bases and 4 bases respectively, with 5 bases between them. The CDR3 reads CASSLVGNQPQHF. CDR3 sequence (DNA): TGCGCCAGCAGCTTGGTAGGGAATCAGCCCCAGCATTTT.

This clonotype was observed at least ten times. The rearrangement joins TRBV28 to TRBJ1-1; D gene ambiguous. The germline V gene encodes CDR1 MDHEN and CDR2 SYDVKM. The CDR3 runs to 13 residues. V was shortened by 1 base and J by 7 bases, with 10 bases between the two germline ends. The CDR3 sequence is CASSLLTEGEAFF. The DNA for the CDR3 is TGTGCCAGCAGTTTATTGACGGAGGGTGAAGCTTTCTTT.

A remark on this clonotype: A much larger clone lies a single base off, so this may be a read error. The CDR3 bases are TGCAGTGCTAGATTTGGGACAGGGGTGCCCGGGGAGCTGCTTTTT. This encodes CSARFGTGVPGELLF. The chain carries TRBV20-1 and TRBJ2-2; 10 nucleotides align to TRBD1. The CDR3 spans 15 residues. CDR1 is DFQATT and CDR2 is SNEGSKA in the germline V gene (reference sequence).

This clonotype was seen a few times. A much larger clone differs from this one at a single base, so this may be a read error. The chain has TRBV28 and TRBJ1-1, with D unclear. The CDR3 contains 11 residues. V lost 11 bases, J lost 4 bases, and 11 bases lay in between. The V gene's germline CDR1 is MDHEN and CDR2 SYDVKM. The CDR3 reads CAANMSTEAFF. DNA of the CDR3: TGTGCCGCAAACATGAGCACTGAAGCTTTCTTT.

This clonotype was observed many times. CDR3 in amino acids: CATSRDKGSYPPPGELFF. For the CDR3, the DNA is TGTGCCACCAGCAGAGATAAGGGATCCTACCCTCCCCCCGGGGAGCTGTTTTTT. The chain couples TRBV15 to TRBJ2-2; D is ambiguous. Germline CDR1 and CDR2: LNHNV and YYDKDF (reference sequence). V was pared by 0 bases and J by 6 bases, with 20 bases between. This CDR3 region has 18 residues. Using reference TRBV15 and TRBJ2-2 for the parts outside the CDR3, the full variable domain is DAMVIQNPRYQVTQFGKPVTLSCSQTLNHNVMYWYQQKSSQAPKLLFHYYDKDFNNEADTPDNFQSRRPNTSFCFLDIRSPGLGDTAMYLCATSRDKGSYPPPGELFFGEGSRLTVL.

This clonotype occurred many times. The CDR3 loop reads CASSLGPENTEAFF. In nucleotides, the CDR3 is TGTGCCAGCAGCTTAGGCCCGGAAAACACTGAAGCTTTCTTT. The V call is TRBV7-9, the J call TRBJ1-1, with D unresolved. This CDR3 has 14 amino acids. Trimming shortened V by 1 base and J by 2 bases, and 8 bases separated the two germline ends. Germline loops: CDR1 SEHNR, CDR2 FQNEAQ (reference sequence). The full variable domain, completed using reference TRBV7-9 and TRBJ1-1, is DTGVSQNPRHKITKRGQNVTFRCDPISEHNRLYWYRQTLGQGPEFLTYFQNEAQLEKSRLLSDRFSAERPKGSFSTLEIQRTEQGDSAMYLCASSLGPENTEAFFGQGTRLTVV.

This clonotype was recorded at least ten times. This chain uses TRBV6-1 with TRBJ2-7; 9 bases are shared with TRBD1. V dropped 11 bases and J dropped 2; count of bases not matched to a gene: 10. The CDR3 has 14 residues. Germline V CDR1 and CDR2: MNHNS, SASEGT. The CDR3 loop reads CASDRGERTYEQYF. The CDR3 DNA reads TGTGCCTCCGACAGGGGGGAACGCACCTACGAGCAGTACTTC.

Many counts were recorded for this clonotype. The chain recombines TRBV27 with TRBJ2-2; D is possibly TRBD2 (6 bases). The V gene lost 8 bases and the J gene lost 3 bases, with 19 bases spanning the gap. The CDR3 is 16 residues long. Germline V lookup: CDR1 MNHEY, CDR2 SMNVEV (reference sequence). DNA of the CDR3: TGTGCCAGCGCACGGGGGACTCCACGAGACACCGGGGAGCTGTTTTTT. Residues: CASARGTPRDTGELFF.

CDR3 loop: CASSQELYNEQFF. DNA of the CDR3: TGTGCCAGCAGCCAAGAGCTTTACAATGAGCAGTTCTTC. The chain uses TRBV14 and TRBJ2-1; no definite D call. Deletions cut 0 bases from V and 4 bases from J, with 4 bases between. The CDR3 has 13 amino acids. In germline, CDR1 is SGHDN, CDR2 FVKESK.

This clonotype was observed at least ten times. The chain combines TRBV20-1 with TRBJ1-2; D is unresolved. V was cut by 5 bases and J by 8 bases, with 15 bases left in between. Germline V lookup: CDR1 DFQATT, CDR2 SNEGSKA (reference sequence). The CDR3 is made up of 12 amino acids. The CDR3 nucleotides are TGCAGTGCTCCCCGCGTGTCCGGGGGCTACACCTTC. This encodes CSAPRVSGGYTF.

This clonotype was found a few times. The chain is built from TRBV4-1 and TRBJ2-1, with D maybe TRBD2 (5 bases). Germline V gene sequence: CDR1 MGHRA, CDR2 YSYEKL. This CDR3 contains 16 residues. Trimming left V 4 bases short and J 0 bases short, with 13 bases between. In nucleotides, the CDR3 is TGCGCCAGCAGCCGGACTTCTGCCTTCTCCTACAATGAGCAGTTCTTC. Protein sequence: CASSRTSAFSYNEQFF.